This T cell receptor beta chain was recovered during a study of PD-L1 blockade in urothelial cancer. Study overall: Earlier, patients had received 0 to 3 chemotherapy regimens.

Sequencing used immunoSEQ multiplex PCR; TCRdb keeps in-frame clones, though not all of them. The sample records some 77,000 clones, about nine tenths being singletons. The sequence derives from a woman in her sixties or seventies with urothelial cancer. The sequences come from PBMCs, collected around atezolizumab (anti-PD-L1) treatment.

CDR3 DNA: TGTGCCACCTCCGGTAGAAGGGGTGGCGGGAACACTGAAGCTTTCTTT. This gives the protein CATSGRRGGGNTEAFF. The chain combines TRBV15 with TRBJ1-1; D may be TRBD1 (5 bases). V lost 8 bases and J 1 base, leaving 20 bases between the germline ends. The CDR3 contains 16 residues. From germline, CDR1 is LNHNV and CDR2 YYDKDF (reference sequence).